The sequence of this T cell receptor (beta chain) was determined in a study of cytomegalovirus exposure and HLA in healthy donors. Study results and caveats: Later on, an analysis tied roughly 17,000 TCR beta sequences to HLA alleles at 0.05 false discovery rate.

The germline gives CDR1 SGHNT, CDR2 YENEEA. Trimming removed 1 base at V and 0 bases at J, with 7 bases between. CDR3 length: 15 amino acids. In regard to this clone: Its target is unknown.

Samples came from healthy bone marrow donors. PCR involved 60 Vbeta and 13 Jbeta primers. Method: immunoSEQ multiplex PCR; TCRdb's copy keeps in-frame clones and lacks some. In the table there are more than 100,000 clones, 65% to 80% of which are singletons. The specimen sequenced was PBMCs. The rearrangement links TRBV11-3 to TRBJ2-1; D is ambiguous. The receptor's source is a man aged 55 to 70 in good health and CMV-seropositive. The CDR3 protein is CASSLGSSSYNEQFF. The CDR3 nucleotides are TGTGCCAGCAGCTTAGGGTCTAGCTCCTACAATGAGCAGTTCTTC.